The 27 T cell receptor beta chains below come from one sample, sequenced in a study of blood T cell repertoires in COVID-19. Sequencing was performed with immunoSEQ multiplex PCR; in TCRdb, only in-frame clones are kept and a portion is missing. The sample yields around 130,000 clones, 86% seen once. Sequencing was performed on peripheral blood. These receptors came from a woman aged 50 to 65 who had recovered from COVID-19.

This clone was picked up many times. J is TRBJ2-3 and V is TRBV15; the match to TRBD1 covers 7 bases. V was clipped by 0 bases and J by 5 bases; unmatched bases: 8. CDR1 is LNHNV, CDR2 YYDKDF, per germline (reference sequence). This CDR3 region has 16 residues. The CDR3 DNA follows: TGTGCCACCAGCAGAGATTACAGGGGCGCGGGAGATACGCAGTATTTT. It translates to CATSRDYRGAGDTQYF. Drawing the rest from reference TRBV15 and TRBJ2-3, the complete variable domain is DAMVIQNPRYQVTQFGKPVTLSCSQTLNHNVMYWYQQKSSQAPKLLFHYYDKDFNNEADTPDNFQSRRPNTSFCFLDIRSPGLGDTAMYLCATSRDYRGAGDTQYFGPGTRLTVL.

This chain's CDR3 is CASIIPGQGVDEQYF. In DNA, the CDR3 is TGTGCCAGCATTATACCGGGACAGGGGGTGGACGAGCAGTACTTC. The chain employs TRBV2 and TRBJ2-7; the match to TRBD1 covers 11 bases. The trim removed 7 bases at V and 5 bases at J, leaving 10 bases unmatched. The CDR3 loop spans 15 amino acids. Per the germline V gene, CDR1 is SNHLY and CDR2 is FYNNEI.

This chain connects TRBV11-3 to TRBJ1-2; a possible D gene is TRBD1 (5 bases). V was clipped by 5 bases and J by 2 bases, with 12 bases between them. CDR1 and CDR2 (germline): SGHNT, YENEEA. The CDR3 extends over 14 amino acids. The CDR3 coding sequence is TGTGCCAGCAGCCCGGGGGGGTCGAACTATGGCTACACCTTC. Its translation: CASSPGGSNYGYTF.

The rearrangement links TRBV24-1 to TRBJ2-3, with 7 bases fitting TRBD1. This CDR3 is built from 14 residues. With V trimmed by 9 bases and J by 6 bases, 11 bases remained unmatched. Looked up from germline, CDR1 is KGHDR and CDR2 is SFDVKD. CDR3 in amino acids: CATLNKDRVDTQYF. The CDR3, as DNA: TGTGCCACCCTAAATAAAGACAGGGTCGATACGCAGTATTTT.

The rearrangement uses TRBV4-2 and TRBJ2-2, with 9 bases matching TRBD1. Germline V gene data show CDR1 as LGHNA and CDR2 as YNFKEQ. This CDR3 has 16 residues. J gave up 5 bases and V 4 bases, and 8 bases lay outside the gene matches. CDR3 nucleotide sequence: TGTGCCAGCAGCCCACAGGGGGCAGGCGGAACCGGGGAGCTGTTTTTT. Translation: CASSPQGAGGTGELFF.

V gene TRBV19 combines with J gene TRBJ1-5; TRBD1 is a possible D gene (5 bases). This CDR3 has 15 amino acids. Germline V gene lookup returns CDR1 LNHDA and CDR2 SQIVND (reference sequence). Trimming removed 0 bases from V and 2 bases from J, with 8 bases in between. CDR3 sequence: CASSIDGGGNQPQHF. In nucleotides, the CDR3 is TGTGCCAGTAGTATAGATGGGGGGGGCAATCAGCCCCAGCATTTT.

The chain is built from TRBV4-1 and TRBJ2-7; TRBD2 aligns across 9 bases. This CDR3 comprises 15 residues. V lost 3 bases to trimming and J lost 3 bases; unmatched junction nucleotides: 6. Per the germline V gene, CDR1 is MGHRA and CDR2 is YSYEKL. As DNA, the CDR3 is TGCGCCAGCAGCCAGTTAGCGGGAGTGGGCTACGAGCAGTACTTC. This translates into CASSQLAGVGYEQYF.

This clone was seen many times. V is TRBV27 and J is TRBJ2-7, with TRBD2 as a possible D gene (5 bases). The CDR3 extends over 14 amino acids. Germline CDR1 reads MNHEY; CDR2 reads SMNVEV (reference sequence). Trimming took 8 bases from V and 3 from J, leaving 17 bases between them. CDR3 amino acids: CASRKWGDSYEQYF. CDR3 DNA: TGTGCCAGCCGAAAGTGGGGAGATAGCTACGAGCAGTACTTC.

V and J are TRBV11-2 and TRBJ1-5, with D perhaps TRBD1 (5 bases). The length of the CDR3 is 15 residues. V was pared by 10 bases and J by 0 bases, with 16 bases between. Germline loops: CDR1 SGHAT, CDR2 FQNNGV. DNA for the CDR3: TGTGCCAACCCTTGGGGCACAGTTAGCAATCAGCCCCAGCATTTT. Protein: CANPWGTVSNQPQHF.

The rearrangement joins TRBV15 to TRBJ2-7; D call uncertain. CDR3 length: 13 amino acids. With 1 base removed from V and 3 bases from J, the gap between germline ends came to 7 bases. In germline, CDR1 is LNHNV, CDR2 YYDKDF (reference sequence). The CDR3 DNA sequence: TGTGCCACCAGCAGAGCCCCCATCTACGAGCAGTACTTC. It yields the protein CATSRAPIYEQYF.

This rearrangement joins TRBV5-1 to TRBJ1-1; the D is unclear. V lost 1 base to trimming and J lost 1 base, with 11 bases between them. Germline V gene lookup returns CDR1 SGHRS and CDR2 YFSETQ. The CDR3 is 15 amino acids. The CDR3 loop is CASSLFDSPNTEAFF. The CDR3 DNA reads as TGCGCCAGCAGCTTGTTCGACTCCCCGAACACTGAAGCTTTCTTT.

V gene TRBV21-1 combines with J gene TRBJ2-2; TRBD1, as called in the table, went unchecked against the DNA. TRBV21-1 is a listed pseudogene. The CDR3 spans 16 residues. Here the CDR3 reads CASTPRHVKHTGELFF. In nucleotides, the CDR3 is TGTGCCAGCACCCCAAGACACGTTAAACACACCGGGGAGCTGTTTTTT.

V usage is TRBV2 and J usage is TRBJ2-3; TRBD2 matches 12 bases. V trimming: 4 bases; J trimming: 0 bases; junction bases outside the gene matches: 14. Germline lookup yields CDR1 SNHLY and CDR2 FYNNEI. This CDR3 is 20 amino acids long. The chain's CDR3 is CASSVHRPSTSGRSTDTQYF. The DNA for the CDR3 is TGTGCCAGCAGTGTGCACAGACCGTCAACTAGCGGGAGGAGCACAGATACGCAGTATTTT.

This rearrangement joins TRBV5-1 to TRBJ1-5; perhaps TRBD1 as D (6 bases). This CDR3 contains 15 residues. Germline V gene lookup returns CDR1 SGHRS and CDR2 YFSETQ. With 4 bases removed from V and 7 bases from J, the gap between germline ends came to 18 bases. This chain's CDR3 is CASSQTTGPGQPQHF. The CDR3 nucleotides read TGCGCCAGCAGCCAGACGACAGGCCCAGGGCAGCCCCAGCATTTT.

V is TRBV6-5 and J is TRBJ2-3; a possible D gene is TRBD2 (5 bases). This CDR3 is 16 amino acids long. V was clipped by 0 bases and J by 0 bases, with 10 bases between them. The germline CDR1 and CDR2 sequences are MNHEY and SVGAGI. CDR3 loop: CASSYSPSPSTDTQYF. CDR3 in DNA: TGTGCCAGCAGTTACTCCCCTAGCCCTAGCACAGATACGCAGTATTTT.

V and J are TRBV30 and TRBJ1-6; D ambiguous. The CDR3 consists of 16 residues. CDR1 GTSNPN and CDR2 SVGIG come from the germline V gene (reference sequence). The germline V and J ends were trimmed by 0 bases and 10 bases, with 19 bases remaining between them. The CDR3 is CAWSVQPLISGSPLHF. In DNA form, the CDR3 reads TGTGCCTGGAGTGTACAGCCTCTCATAAGTGGCTCACCCCTCCACTTT. The whole variable domain, filled in from reference TRBV30 and TRBJ1-6, reads SQTIHQWPATLVQPVGSPLSLECTVEGTSNPNLYWYRQAAGRGLQLLFYSVGIGQISSEVPQNLSASRPQDRQFILSSKKLLLSDSGFYLCAWSVQPLISGSPLHFGNGTRLTVT.

The DNA of the CDR3 is TGCGCCAGCAGCTTGGGGGGGACAGGGGAGACCCAGTACTTC. The encoded protein is CASSLGGTGETQYF. V and J are TRBV5-1 and TRBJ2-5, with 9 nucleotides matching TRBD1. Germline trimming cut 0 bases from V and 5 bases from J; bases unmatched to any gene: 2. This CDR3 has 14 amino acids. CDR1 is SGHRS and CDR2 is YFSETQ in the germline V gene.

The chain carries TRBV9 and TRBJ1-3; no firm D call. V dropped 5 bases and J dropped 5 bases, with 23 bases sitting between them. The CDR3 covers 17 residues. CDR1 and CDR2 (germline): SGDLS, YYNGEE. The DNA of the CDR3 is TGTGCCAGCAGTGTCGAGGGAATGGGTGTAGGGAGAAACACCATATATTTT. This codes for CASSVEGMGVGRNTIYF.

This chain links TRBV11-2 with TRBJ2-3, with 8 bases that match TRBD2. Germline CDR1 and CDR2: SGHAT and FQNNGV. V lost 5 bases and J lost 0; bases outside the gene matches: 7. The CDR3 consists of 16 residues. CDR3 DNA: TGTGCCAGCAGCCTAGGGGCTAGCGGGAGCACAGATACGCAGTATTTT. This encodes CASSLGASGSTDTQYF. The whole variable domain, filled in from reference TRBV11-2 and TRBJ2-3, reads EAGVAQSPRYKIIEKRQSVAFWCNPISGHATLYWYQQILGQGPKLLIQFQNNGVVDDSQLPKDRFSAERLKGVDSTLKIQPAKLEDSAVYLCASSLGASGSTDTQYFGPGTRLTVL.

V usage is TRBV19 and J usage is TRBJ2-1; TRBD2 aligns across 9 bases. Germline V gene lookup returns CDR1 LNHDA and CDR2 SQIVND (reference sequence). V gave up 4 bases and J gave up 0 bases; unmatched junction bases: 10. There are 18 residues in the CDR3. The chain's CDR3 is CASSNPSSLAGSYNEQFF. CDR3 in DNA: TGTGCCAGTAGTAACCCCTCATCACTAGCGGGCTCCTACAATGAGCAGTTCTTC.

This clone is a singleton in its sample. The rearrangement joins TRBV5-1 to TRBJ2-1, with 7 bases lining up with TRBD2. This CDR3 is 16 amino acids long. V was clipped by 0 bases and J by 4 bases; unmatched bases: 7. Looked up from germline, CDR1 is SGHRS and CDR2 is YFSETQ. CDR3 region: CASSLAAGEVYNEQFF. Written as DNA, the CDR3 is TGCGCCAGCAGCTTGGCCGCGGGAGAGGTATACAATGAGCAGTTCTTC.

The chain employs TRBV2 and TRBJ2-1; 11 bases map to TRBD2. Germline V lookup: CDR1 SNHLY, CDR2 FYNNEI. After removal of 9 bases from V and 7 bases from J, the junction contained 5 bases not matched to a gene. The CDR3 spans 13 residues. The CDR3 sequence: CASGTSGGNEQFF. DNA for the CDR3: TGTGCCAGTGGGACTAGCGGTGGTAATGAGCAGTTCTTC.

DNA for the CDR3: TGTGCCAGCAGTCAGACAGGGGGCTCCTACGAGCAGTACTTC. This codes for CASSQTGGSYEQYF. This chain uses TRBV6-5 with TRBJ2-7; 9 bases are a match to TRBD1. The CDR3 runs 14 residues. Losses at the gene ends were 5 bases for V and 0 bases for J; bases not matched to a gene: 2. Germline V gives CDR1 MNHEY, CDR2 SVGAGI.

The chain couples TRBV11-3 to TRBJ2-1; 8 nucleotides align to TRBD2. Germline values: CDR1 SGHNT, CDR2 YENEEA. CDR3 length: 16 amino acids. V shed 6 bases and J 0 bases; nucleotides not matched to a gene: 7. CDR3 in DNA: TGTGCCAGCAGGTTTCGGGAGGGTAACTCCTACAATGAGCAGTTCTTC. Protein sequence: CASRFREGNSYNEQFF.

This chain uses TRBV7-2 with TRBJ2-7; 8 bases agree with TRBD1. Germline CDR1 and CDR2: SGHTA and FQGNSA. This CDR3 spans 15 amino acids. V shed 4 bases and J 4 bases; nucleotides not matched to a gene: 9. The CDR3 sequence is CASSSQQGGTYEQYF. The CDR3 coding sequence is TGTGCCAGCAGCTCACAACAGGGGGGTACGTACGAGCAGTACTTC.

CDR3 coding DNA: TGTGCCAGCAGCAGGGACAGGGCCCCTGGCTACACCTTC. The encoded protein is CASSRDRAPGYTF. The chain couples TRBV9 to TRBJ1-2; 9 bases agree with TRBD1. Per the germline V gene, CDR1 is SGDLS and CDR2 is YYNGEE. With V trimmed by 4 bases and J by 7 bases, 5 bases remained unmatched. The CDR3 sequence is 13 residues long.

The rearrangement uses TRBV7-9 and TRBJ2-7; a weak D match, TRBD1 (6 bases). Germline V lookup: CDR1 SEHNR, CDR2 FQNEAQ (reference sequence). The V end lost 5 bases, the J end lost 3 bases, and 8 bases lay between the germline ends. The CDR3 is 12 amino acids. CDR3 sequence: CASSTTGYEQYF. CDR3 in DNA: TGTGCCAGCAGCACGACAGGCTACGAGCAGTACTTC.